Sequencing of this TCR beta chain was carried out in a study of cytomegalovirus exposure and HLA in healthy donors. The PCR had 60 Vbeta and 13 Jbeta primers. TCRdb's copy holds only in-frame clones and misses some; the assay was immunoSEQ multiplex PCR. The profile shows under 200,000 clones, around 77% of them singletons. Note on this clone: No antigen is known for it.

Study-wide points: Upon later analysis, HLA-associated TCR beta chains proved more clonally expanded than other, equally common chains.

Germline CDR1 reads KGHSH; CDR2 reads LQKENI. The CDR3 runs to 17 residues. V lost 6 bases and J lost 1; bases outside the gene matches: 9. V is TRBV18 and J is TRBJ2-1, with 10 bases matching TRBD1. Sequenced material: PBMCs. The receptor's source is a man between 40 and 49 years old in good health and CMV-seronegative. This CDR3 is CASSPDRGLASYNEQFF. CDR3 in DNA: TGTGCCAGCTCCCCAGACAGGGGGCTTGCGTCCTACAATGAGCAGTTCTTC.